Shown below are 26 T cell receptor beta chains from a single sample sequenced in a study of T cell responses to AZD1222 COVID-19 vaccine. Some clones are missing from TCRdb's copy, which holds only in-frame ones; the method was immunoSEQ multiplex PCR. This sample has about 61,000 clones, with 80% to 90% found just once. Sequencing used peripheral blood, obtained on day 0 of AZD1222 vaccination. The receptors were gathered from an adult in good health.

J is TRBJ2-2 and V is TRBV24-1, with 11 bases that match TRBD1. CDR3 length: 14 residues. CDR1 is KGHDR and CDR2 is SFDVKD in the germline V gene. V was pared by 8 bases and J by 4 bases, with 2 bases of the junction left unmatched. This chain's CDR3 is CATKGQGATGELFF. CDR3 nucleotide sequence: TGTGCCACCAAAGGACAGGGGGCCACCGGGGAGCTGTTTTTT.

This chain connects TRBV10-3 to TRBJ2-5, with a possible D match to TRBD2 (5 bases). CDR1 is ENHRY and CDR2 is SYGVKD in the germline V gene. Trimming took 10 bases from V and 1 from J, leaving 7 bases between them. This CDR3 region has 11 residues. CDR3 in DNA: TGTGCCAGCGCGGGCCAAGAGACCCAGTACTTC. It encodes CASAGQETQYF.

The V gene is TRBV5-1, the J gene TRBJ1-1; D ambiguous. Trimming took off 5 bases at V and 0 bases at J, with 11 bases between the two ends. CDR3 length equals 14 residues. Germline values: CDR1 SGHRS, CDR2 YFSETQ. CDR3 loop: CASSSPGLNTEAFF. CDR3 bases: TGCGCCAGCAGTTCTCCGGGGTTGAACACTGAAGCTTTCTTT.

V is TRBV6-5 and J is TRBJ2-3, with unresolved D. Trimming left V 6 bases short and J 2 bases short, with 12 bases between. This CDR3 is 14 amino acids long. Per the germline V gene, CDR1 is MNHEY and CDR2 is SVGAGI. The DNA of the CDR3 is TGTGCCAGCAGGATCATTGCCATCACAGATACGCAGTATTTT. Translation: CASRIIAITDTQYF.

The table lists this clone with a count of one. This rearrangement joins TRBV5-1 to TRBJ2-7; 12 bases agree with TRBD1. The CDR3 runs to 14 residues. With 4 bases clipped from V and 6 bases from J, the junction kept 5 bases outside the gene matches. Germline CDR1 reads SGHRS; CDR2 reads YFSETQ. The CDR3 coding sequence is TGCGCCAGCAGCCCCGGGACAGGGGGCGCCGAGCAGTACTTC. This sequence encodes CASSPGTGGAEQYF.

J is TRBJ1-2 and V is TRBV3-1 (or the pseudogene TRBV3-2), with 9 nucleotides matching TRBD1. The CDR3 is 16 amino acids. Germline assignment: CDR1 LGHDT and CDR2 YNNKEL (reference sequence). With V trimmed by 2 bases and J by 7 bases, 11 bases remained unmatched. In DNA form, the CDR3 reads TGTGCCAGCAGCCAATTATCAGGGACAGGGATGGGTGGCTACACCTTC. This translates into CASSQLSGTGMGGYTF.

The rearrangement links TRBV24-1 to TRBJ2-3; possibly TRBD2 for D (6 bases). The CDR3 consists of 15 residues. Germline V gene lookup returns CDR1 KGHDR and CDR2 SFDVKD. Between the trimmed V and J ends, which lost 4 bases and 0 bases, there was a span of 10 bases. The CDR3 spells CATSDSGTSTDTQYF. CDR3 DNA sequence: TGTGCCACCAGTGACTCCGGGACTAGCACAGATACGCAGTATTTT.

J is TRBJ1-4 and V is TRBV20-1; weak D call: TRBD1 (5 bases). CDR3 length equals 14 residues. The germline V gene has CDR1 DFQATT and CDR2 SNEGSKA (reference sequence). The V end lost 3 bases, the J end lost 2 bases, and 10 bases lay between the germline ends. The DNA of the CDR3 is TGCAGTGCTAGTAGAGGGGCGACTAATGAAAAACTGTTTTTT. Amino acids: CSASRGATNEKLFF.

The V and J genes are TRBV2 and TRBJ2-3; D may match TRBD1 or TRBD2 (6 bases each). V was cut by 3 bases and J by 0 bases, with 10 bases left in between. Per germline, CDR1 SNHLY and CDR2 FYNNEI. The CDR3 length is 15 residues. In DNA, the CDR3 is TGTGCCAGCAGTGAGGAGGGGGTGAGCACAGATACGCAGTATTTT. Translating it yields CASSEEGVSTDTQYF.

The chain carries TRBV5-4 and TRBJ2-7; D is perhaps TRBD2 (5 bases). Germline V lookup: CDR1 SGHNT, CDR2 YYREEE (reference sequence). The ends were cut back, 2 bases at V and 1 base at J, with 16 bases in the middle. The CDR3 is 16 residues long. CDR3 in DNA: TGTGCCAGCAGCTTACGGGGTGGCGGTAATTCCTACGAGCAGTACTTC. Its translation: CASSLRGGGNSYEQYF.

This sequence joins TRBV7-3 and TRBJ2-7; 12 bases agree with TRBD1. Germline V gene lookup returns CDR1 SGHTA and CDR2 FQGTGA. The CDR3 sequence is 13 residues long. V gave up 5 bases and J gave up 8 bases; unmatched junction bases: 4. The CDR3 region is CASSTGTGGQQYF. CDR3 in DNA: TGTGCCAGCAGCACCGGGACAGGGGGCCAGCAGTACTTC.

V usage is TRBV6-5 and J usage is TRBJ1-6, with TRBD1 matching over 10 bases. V lost 5 bases and J lost 10; bases outside the gene matches: 5. The CDR3 covers 14 residues. CDR1 is MNHEY, CDR2 SVGAGI, per germline. The chain's CDR3 is CASSRDRGRSPLHF. The CDR3 bases are TGTGCCAGCAGTCGGGACAGGGGCAGATCACCCCTCCACTTT.

The chain carries TRBV19 and TRBJ1-2; weak D call: TRBD1 (5 bases). V gave up 6 bases and J gave up 4 bases, with 12 bases separating them. The CDR3 covers 13 residues. The germline gives CDR1 LNHDA, CDR2 SQIVND (reference sequence). The CDR3 bases are TGTGCCAGTAGAAGGGGTGTTGGCTATGGCTACACCTTC. It yields the protein CASRRGVGYGYTF.

The rearrangement uses TRBV27 and TRBJ1-4, with a possible D match to TRBD1 (5 bases). Germline V gene lookup returns CDR1 MNHEY and CDR2 SMNVEV (reference sequence). The germline V and J ends were trimmed by 5 bases and 1 base, with 17 bases remaining between them. The CDR3 runs 17 residues. The CDR3 DNA follows: TGTGCCAGCAGTAGGGACCAACCCACCCGAACTAATGAAAAACTGTTTTTT. Its protein is CASSRDQPTRTNEKLFF.

DNA for the CDR3: TGTGCCAGCAGCGTAAACGGCAGCCCCTCTGGAAACACCATATATTTT. Amino acid sequence: CASSVNGSPSGNTIYF. The chain is built from TRBV9 and TRBJ1-3; no clear D gene. The CDR3 has 16 residues. Germline V gene sequence: CDR1 SGDLS, CDR2 YYNGEE. Between the trimmed V and J ends, which lost 1 base and 0 bases, there was a span of 11 bases.

The chain carries TRBV5-1 and TRBJ1-1; 9 bases line up with TRBD1. Germline CDR1 is SGHRS and CDR2 is YFSETQ. Germline trimming cut 4 bases from V and 6 bases from J; bases unmatched to any gene: 7. The CDR3 has 14 amino acids. In DNA, the CDR3 is TGCGCCAGCAGCCCTGGACAGGGGAGCTCTGAAGCTTTCTTT. Protein sequence: CASSPGQGSSEAFF.

V is TRBV6-5 and J is TRBJ1-6; no clear D. The CDR3 loop spans 15 amino acids. The V gene lost 2 bases and the J gene lost 9 bases, with 14 bases spanning the gap. Germline V gives CDR1 MNHEY, CDR2 SVGAGI. The CDR3 reads CASSYESGVASPLHF. DNA for the CDR3: TGTGCCAGCAGTTACGAGTCCGGGGTGGCTTCACCCCTCCACTTT.

V usage is TRBV19 and J usage is TRBJ2-3; D may be TRBD2 (5 bases). Germline V CDR1 and CDR2: LNHDA, SQIVND (reference sequence). Trimming removed 9 bases at V and 2 bases at J, with 15 bases between. This CDR3 spans 14 amino acids. This CDR3 is CASMASSLTDTQYF. Here the CDR3 DNA reads TGTGCCAGCATGGCTAGCAGTCTCACAGATACGCAGTATTTT. Full variable domain (remainder filled in from reference TRBV19 and TRBJ2-3): DGGITQSPKYLFRKEGQNVTLSCEQNLNHDAMYWYRQDPGQGLRLIYYSQIVNDFQKGDIAEGYSVSREKKESFPLTVTSAQKNPTAFYLCASMASSLTDTQYFGPGTRLTVL.

CDR3: CASSWRQGHGYTF. CDR3 in DNA: TGTGCCAGCAGCTGGAGACAGGGCCATGGCTACACCTTC. V gene TRBV11-1 combines with J gene TRBJ1-2; 7 bases fit TRBD1. The V gene end was trimmed by 4 bases and the J gene end by 6 bases; junction bases not matched to a gene: 5. From germline, CDR1 is SGHAT and CDR2 FQDESV (reference sequence). This CDR3 region has 13 residues.

The chain employs TRBV6-6 and TRBJ1-2; D is unclear. The V end was cut by 0 bases, the J end by 4 bases, with 9 bases between. Germline CDR1 MNHNY, CDR2 SVGAGI (reference sequence). The CDR3 is made up of 14 amino acids. The CDR3 is CASSYSEGIYGYTF. DNA for the CDR3: TGTGCCAGCAGTTACTCGGAGGGTATCTATGGCTACACCTTC.

This chain uses TRBV11-2 with TRBJ2-1; 7 bases are shared with TRBD2. Per the germline V gene, CDR1 is SGHAT and CDR2 is FQNNGV. The CDR3 length is 14 residues. Trimming took 5 bases from V and 6 from J; bases not matched to a gene: 7. This CDR3 is CASSRTSGGNEQFF. In DNA, the CDR3 is TGTGCCAGCAGCCGAACGTCGGGGGGCAATGAGCAGTTCTTC.

The chain joins TRBV29-1 to TRBJ2-3; 7 positions match TRBD1. In germline, CDR1 is SQVTM, CDR2 ANQGSEA. Trimming removed 8 bases from V and 2 bases from J; junction bases left unmatched: 10. This CDR3 contains 14 residues. CDR3 amino acids: CSSRDSALTDTQYF. The CDR3 nucleotides are TGCAGCTCTAGGGACAGCGCTCTCACAGATACGCAGTATTTT.

The chain joins TRBV19 to TRBJ1-2; D remains unclear. Germline V lookup: CDR1 LNHDA, CDR2 SQIVND (reference sequence). Trimming pared 3 bases from V and 8 bases from J, leaving 10 bases between. This CDR3 is 12 amino acids long. As DNA, the CDR3 is TGTGCCAGTAGTATGCCCGGAAGGGGCTACACCTTC. Encoded protein: CASSMPGRGYTF.

The chain uses TRBV7-2 and TRBJ2-7, with D uncertain. This CDR3 spans 14 amino acids. Germline CDR1 reads SGHTA; CDR2 reads FQGNSA. Trimming shortened V by 5 bases and J by 6 bases, and 17 bases separated the two germline ends. CDR3 coding DNA: TGTGCCAGCAGCCCTGGCCGGCGTCCGGGCGAGCAGTACTTC. It is translated as CASSPGRRPGEQYF.

The chain carries TRBV5-1 and TRBJ1-5, with D tentatively TRBD1 (5 bases). This CDR3 is built from 15 residues. Trimming removed 0 bases from V and 2 bases from J, with 9 bases in between. From germline, CDR1 is SGHRS and CDR2 YFSETQ. Here the CDR3 reads CASSLGQGGNQPQHF. In DNA form, the CDR3 reads TGCGCCAGCAGCTTGGGGCAGGGAGGCAATCAGCCCCAGCATTTT.

This clone was seen a handful of times. The DNA is omitted, as the CDR3 cannot be located on it reliably, and the CDR3 follows TCRdb's listing. This sequence joins TRBV7-9 and TRBJ1-1. The CDR3 length is 15 residues, termini included. Germline CDR1 SEHNR, CDR2 FQNEAQ (reference sequence). This chain's CDR3 is CASSSSGHQNTEAFF.